A single T cell receptor beta chain is shown here with its context. Its antigen remains unknown. The sample belongs to a study of cytomegalovirus exposure and HLA in healthy donors. Whole-study context: Approximately 81% of 350 to 400 genotyped donors fell in the Caucasian-associated ancestry cluster.

General study results and limits: The study designated roughly 150 TCR beta chains cytomegalovirus-associated.

The V gene lost 2 bases and the J gene lost 3 bases, with 17 bases spanning the gap. In germline, CDR1 is SGHTA, CDR2 FQGNSA. The CDR3 contains 16 residues. PCR used 60 Vbeta primers and 13 Jbeta primers. Generated by immunoSEQ multiplex PCR, the TCRdb table keeps only in-frame clones and is missing some. The data show tens of thousands of clones, roughly 70% seen once. Regarding donors, all were healthy bone marrow donors. The chain carries TRBV7-2 and TRBJ2-7; D possibly corresponds to TRBD1 (6 bases). The sequence came from a woman in her 30s in good health and CMV-seronegative. Sequenced material: PBMCs. The CDR3 nucleotides read TGTGCCAGCAGCTTATCTCATGGGACAAGTTACTACGAGCAGTACTTC. Translated: CASSLSHGTSYYEQYF.